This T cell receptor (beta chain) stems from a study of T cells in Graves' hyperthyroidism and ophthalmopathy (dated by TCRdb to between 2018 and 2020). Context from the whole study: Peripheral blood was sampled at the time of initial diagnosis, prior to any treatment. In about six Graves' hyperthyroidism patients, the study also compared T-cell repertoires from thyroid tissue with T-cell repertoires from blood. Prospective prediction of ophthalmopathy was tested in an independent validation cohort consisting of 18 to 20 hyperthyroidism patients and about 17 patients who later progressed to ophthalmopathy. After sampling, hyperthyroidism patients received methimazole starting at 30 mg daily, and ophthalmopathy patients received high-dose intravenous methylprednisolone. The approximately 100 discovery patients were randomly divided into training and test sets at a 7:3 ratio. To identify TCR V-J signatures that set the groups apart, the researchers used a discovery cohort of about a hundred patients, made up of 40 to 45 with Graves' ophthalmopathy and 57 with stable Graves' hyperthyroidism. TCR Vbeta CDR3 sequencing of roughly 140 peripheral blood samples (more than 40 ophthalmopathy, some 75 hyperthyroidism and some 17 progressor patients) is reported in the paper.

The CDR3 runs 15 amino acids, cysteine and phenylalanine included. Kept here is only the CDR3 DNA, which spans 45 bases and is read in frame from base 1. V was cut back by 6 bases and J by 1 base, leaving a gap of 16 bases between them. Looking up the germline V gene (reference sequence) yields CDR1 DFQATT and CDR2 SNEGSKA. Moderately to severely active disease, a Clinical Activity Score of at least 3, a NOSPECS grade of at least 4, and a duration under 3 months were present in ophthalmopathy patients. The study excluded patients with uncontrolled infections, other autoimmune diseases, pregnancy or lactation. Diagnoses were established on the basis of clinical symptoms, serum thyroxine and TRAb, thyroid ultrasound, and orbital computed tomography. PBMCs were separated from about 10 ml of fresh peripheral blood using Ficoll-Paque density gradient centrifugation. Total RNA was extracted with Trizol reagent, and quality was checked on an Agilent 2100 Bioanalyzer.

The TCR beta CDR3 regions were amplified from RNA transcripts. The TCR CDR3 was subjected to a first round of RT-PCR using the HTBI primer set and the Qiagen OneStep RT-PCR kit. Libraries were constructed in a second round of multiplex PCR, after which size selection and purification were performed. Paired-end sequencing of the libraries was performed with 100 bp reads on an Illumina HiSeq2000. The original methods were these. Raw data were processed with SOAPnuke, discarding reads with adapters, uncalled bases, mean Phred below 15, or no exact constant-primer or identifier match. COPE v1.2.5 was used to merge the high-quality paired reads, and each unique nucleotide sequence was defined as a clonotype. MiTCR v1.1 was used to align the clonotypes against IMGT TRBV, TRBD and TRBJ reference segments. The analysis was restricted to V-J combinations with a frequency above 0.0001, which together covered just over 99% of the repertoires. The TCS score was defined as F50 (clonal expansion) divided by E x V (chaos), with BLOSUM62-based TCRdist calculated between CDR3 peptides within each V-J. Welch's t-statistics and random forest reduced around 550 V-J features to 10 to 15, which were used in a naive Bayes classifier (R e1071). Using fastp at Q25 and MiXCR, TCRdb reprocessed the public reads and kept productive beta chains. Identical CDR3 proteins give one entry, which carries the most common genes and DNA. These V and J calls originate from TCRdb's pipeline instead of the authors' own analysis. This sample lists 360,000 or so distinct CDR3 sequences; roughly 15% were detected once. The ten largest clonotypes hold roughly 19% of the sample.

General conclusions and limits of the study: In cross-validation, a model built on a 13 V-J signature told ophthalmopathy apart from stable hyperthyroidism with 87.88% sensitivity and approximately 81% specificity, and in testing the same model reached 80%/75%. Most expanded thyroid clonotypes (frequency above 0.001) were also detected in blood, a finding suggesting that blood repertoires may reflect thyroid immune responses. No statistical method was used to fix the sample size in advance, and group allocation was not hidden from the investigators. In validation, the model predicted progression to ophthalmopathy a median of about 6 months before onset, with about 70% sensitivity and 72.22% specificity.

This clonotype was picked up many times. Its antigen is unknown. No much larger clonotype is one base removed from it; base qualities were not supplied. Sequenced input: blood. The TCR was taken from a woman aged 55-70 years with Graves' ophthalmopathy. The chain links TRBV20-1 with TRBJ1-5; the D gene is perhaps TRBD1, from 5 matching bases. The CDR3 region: CSAWGDKGSNQPQHF. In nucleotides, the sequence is TGCAGTGCCTGGGGGGATAAAGGGAGCAATCAGCCCCAGCATTTT.